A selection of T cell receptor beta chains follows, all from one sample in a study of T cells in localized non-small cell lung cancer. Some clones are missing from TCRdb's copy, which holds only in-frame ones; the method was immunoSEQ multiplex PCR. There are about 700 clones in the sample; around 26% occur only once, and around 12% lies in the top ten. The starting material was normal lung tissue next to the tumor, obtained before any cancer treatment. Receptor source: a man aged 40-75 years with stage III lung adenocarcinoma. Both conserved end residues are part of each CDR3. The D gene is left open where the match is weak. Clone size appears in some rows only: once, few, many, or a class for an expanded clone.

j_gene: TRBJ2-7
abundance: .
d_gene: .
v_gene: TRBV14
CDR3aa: CASSQVGPAYEQYF
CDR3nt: TGTGCCAGCAGCCAAGTCGGGCCTGCCTACGAGCAGTACTTC

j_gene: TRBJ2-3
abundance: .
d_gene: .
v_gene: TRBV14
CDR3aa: CASSHTDTQYF
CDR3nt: TGTGCCAGCAGCCACACAGATACGCAGTATTTT

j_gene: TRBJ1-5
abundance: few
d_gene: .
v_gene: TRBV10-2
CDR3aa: CATGEAPGNQPQHF
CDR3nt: TGCGCCACGGGCGAGGCCCCGGGGAATCAGCCCCAGCATTTT

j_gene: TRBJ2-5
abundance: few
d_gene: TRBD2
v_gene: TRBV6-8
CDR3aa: CASSFRLAGVGETQYF
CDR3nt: TGTGCCAGCAGTTTCAGACTAGCGGGAGTAGGGGAGACCCAGTACTTC

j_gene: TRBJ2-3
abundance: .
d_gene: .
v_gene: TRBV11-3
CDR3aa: CASSLGLGGVLTDTQYF
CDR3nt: TGTGCCAGCAGCTTAGGTTTAGGGGGAGTTCTGACAGATACGCAGTATTTT

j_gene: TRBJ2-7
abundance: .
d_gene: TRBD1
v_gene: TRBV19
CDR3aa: CASSRDRSLYEQYF
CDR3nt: TGTGCCAGTAGTCGGGACAGGTCCCTCTACGAGCAGTACTTC

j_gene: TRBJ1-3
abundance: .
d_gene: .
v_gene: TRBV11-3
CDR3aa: CASSYQTVSGNTIYF
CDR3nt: TGTGCCAGCAGCTACCAGACAGTCTCTGGAAACACCATATATTTT

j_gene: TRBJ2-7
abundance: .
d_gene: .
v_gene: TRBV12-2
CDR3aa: CATATDRGLYEQYF
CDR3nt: TGTGCCACCGCTACGGACAGGGGGCTGTACGAGCAGTACTTC

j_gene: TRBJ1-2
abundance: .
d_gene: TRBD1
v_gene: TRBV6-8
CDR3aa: CASGDRGQSSYGYTF
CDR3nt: TGTGCCAGCGGTGACAGGGGGCAATCGAGCTATGGCTACACCTTC

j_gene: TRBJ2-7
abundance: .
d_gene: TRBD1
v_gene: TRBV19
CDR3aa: CASSNFGQAEQYF
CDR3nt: TGTGCCAGTAGTAACTTTGGACAGGCCGAGCAGTACTTC

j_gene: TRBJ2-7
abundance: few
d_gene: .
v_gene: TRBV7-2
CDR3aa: CASSVGQTYEQYF
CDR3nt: TGTGCCAGCAGCGTCGGACAGACCTACGAGCAGTACTTC

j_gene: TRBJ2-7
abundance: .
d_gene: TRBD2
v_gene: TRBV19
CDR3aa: CASSISSGGRSPYEQYF
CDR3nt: TGTGCCAGTAGTATTTCGTCGGGCGGGAGGTCCCCCTACGAGCAGTACTTC

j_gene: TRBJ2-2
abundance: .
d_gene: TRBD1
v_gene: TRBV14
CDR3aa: CASSQEDRDRTGELFF
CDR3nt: TGTGCCAGCAGCCAAGAGGACAGGGATCGCACCGGGGAGCTGTTTTTT

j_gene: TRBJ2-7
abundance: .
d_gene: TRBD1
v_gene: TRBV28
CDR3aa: CASSQQGIDEQYF
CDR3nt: TGTGCCAGCAGCCAACAGGGGATCGACGAGCAGTACTTC

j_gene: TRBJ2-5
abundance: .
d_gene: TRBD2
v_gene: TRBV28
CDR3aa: CASSLLGEGSSQYF
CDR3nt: TGTGCCAGCAGTCTATTGGGGGAGGGAAGTTCCCAGTACTTC

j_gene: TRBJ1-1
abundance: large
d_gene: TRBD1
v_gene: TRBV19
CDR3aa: CASSMIGQGLLDTEAFF
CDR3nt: TGTGCCAGTAGTATGATTGGACAGGGACTCCTGGACACTGAAGCTTTCTTT

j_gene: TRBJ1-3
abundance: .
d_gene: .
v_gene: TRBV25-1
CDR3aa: CASSVIQTVSSGNTIYF
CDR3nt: TGTGCCAGCAGTGTCATTCAGACTGTTAGCTCTGGAAACACCATATATTTT

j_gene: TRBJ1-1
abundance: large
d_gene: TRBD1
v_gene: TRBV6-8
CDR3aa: CASSLDRRMNTEAFF
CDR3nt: TGTGCCAGCAGTTTGGACAGGAGGATGAACACTGAAGCTTTCTTT

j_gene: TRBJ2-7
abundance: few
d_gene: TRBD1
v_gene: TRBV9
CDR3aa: CASSVAGTGIEQYF
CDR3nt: TGTGCCAGCAGCGTAGCCGGGACAGGGATCGAGCAGTACTTC

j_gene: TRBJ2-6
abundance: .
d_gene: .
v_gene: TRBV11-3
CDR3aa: CASSLRFKGGTGANVLTF
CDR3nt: TGTGCCAGCAGCTTACGTTTTAAGGGAGGAACTGGGGCCAACGTCCTGACTTTC

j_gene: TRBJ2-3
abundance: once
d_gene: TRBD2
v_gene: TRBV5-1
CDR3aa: CASSTGGGKTDTQYF
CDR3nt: TGCGCCAGCTCCACGGGGGGAGGGAAAACAGATACGCAGTATTTT

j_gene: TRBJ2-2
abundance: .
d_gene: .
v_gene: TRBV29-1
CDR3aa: CSVVFGYTGELFF
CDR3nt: TGCAGCGTTGTTTTCGGTTACACCGGGGAGCTGTTTTTT

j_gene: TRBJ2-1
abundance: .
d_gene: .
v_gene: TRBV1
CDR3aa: CASSPMGLANNNEQFF
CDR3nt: TGCGCCAGCAGCCCTATGGGACTAGCAAATAACAATGAGCAGTTCTTC

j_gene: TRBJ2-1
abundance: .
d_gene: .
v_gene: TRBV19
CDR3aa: CASSIGGLGNEQFF
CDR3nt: TGTGCCAGTAGTATTGGTGGTTTGGGGAATGAGCAGTTCTTC

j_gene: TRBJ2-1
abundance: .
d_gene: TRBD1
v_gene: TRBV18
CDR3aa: CASTGMGQNNEQFF
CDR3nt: TGTGCCAGCACCGGAATGGGACAGAACAATGAGCAGTTCTTC

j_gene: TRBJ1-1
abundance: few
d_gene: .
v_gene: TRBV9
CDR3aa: CASSEPGNTEAFF
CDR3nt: TGTGCCAGCAGTGAGCCGGGGAACACTGAAGCTTTCTTT

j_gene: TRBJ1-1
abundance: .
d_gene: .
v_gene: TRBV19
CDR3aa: CASFDRLNTEAFF
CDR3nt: TGTGCCAGCTTTGACAGACTGAACACTGAAGCTTTCTTT

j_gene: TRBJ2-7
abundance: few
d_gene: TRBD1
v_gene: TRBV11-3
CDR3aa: CASSPWTGGYGEQYF
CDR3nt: TGTGCCAGCAGCCCGTGGACAGGGGGCTATGGGGAGCAGTACTTC

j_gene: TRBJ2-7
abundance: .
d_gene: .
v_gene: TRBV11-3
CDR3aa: CASSLESGSTYEQYF
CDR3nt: TGTGCCAGCAGCTTAGAGTCAGGAAGTACCTACGAGCAGTACTTC

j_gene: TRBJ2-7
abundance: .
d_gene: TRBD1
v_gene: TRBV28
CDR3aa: CASRSTTQDRDYYEQYF
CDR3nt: TGTGCCAGCAGGTCCACCACTCAAGACAGGGATTACTACGAGCAGTACTTC

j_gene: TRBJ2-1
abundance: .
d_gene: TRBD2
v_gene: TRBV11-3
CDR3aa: CASSPGTSGRTEQFF
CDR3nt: TGTGCCAGCAGTCCCGGGACTAGCGGGAGGACTGAGCAGTTCTTC

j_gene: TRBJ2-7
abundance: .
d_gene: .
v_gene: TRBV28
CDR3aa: CASTIGALASYEQYF
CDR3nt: TGTGCCAGCACCATCGGAGCTTTAGCATCCTACGAGCAGTACTTC

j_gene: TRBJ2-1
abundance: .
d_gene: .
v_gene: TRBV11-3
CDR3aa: CASSPQGPASFNYNEQFF
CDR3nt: TGTGCCAGCAGCCCGCAGGGCCCGGCCTCATTTAACTACAATGAGCAGTTCTTC

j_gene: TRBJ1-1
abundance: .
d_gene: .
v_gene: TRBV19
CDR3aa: CASSIGDINTEAFF
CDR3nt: TGTGCCAGTAGTATTGGGGACATCAACACTGAAGCTTTCTTT

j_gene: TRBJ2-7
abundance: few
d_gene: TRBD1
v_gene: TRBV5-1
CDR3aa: CASRQGASSYEQYF
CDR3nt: TGCGCCAGCAGGCAGGGGGCATCTTCCTACGAGCAGTACTTC

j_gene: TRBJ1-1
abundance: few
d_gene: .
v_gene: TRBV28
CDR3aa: CASSLLRVNTEAFF
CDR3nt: TGTGCCAGCAGTTTACTTAGAGTGAACACTGAAGCTTTCTTT

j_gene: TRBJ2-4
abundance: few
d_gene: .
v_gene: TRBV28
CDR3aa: CASGGPKNIQYF
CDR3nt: TGTGCCAGCGGGGGACCCAAAAACATTCAGTACTTC